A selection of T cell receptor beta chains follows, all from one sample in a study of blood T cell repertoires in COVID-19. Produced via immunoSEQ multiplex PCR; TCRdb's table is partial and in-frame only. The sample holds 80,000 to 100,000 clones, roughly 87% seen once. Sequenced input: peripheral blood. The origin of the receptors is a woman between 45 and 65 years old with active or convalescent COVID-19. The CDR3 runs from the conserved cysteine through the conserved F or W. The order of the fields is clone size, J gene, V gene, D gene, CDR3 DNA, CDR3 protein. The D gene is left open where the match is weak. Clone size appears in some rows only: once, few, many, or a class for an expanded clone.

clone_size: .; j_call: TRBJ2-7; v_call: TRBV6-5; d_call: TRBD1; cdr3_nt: TGTGCCAGCAGTTTCTCGGGGACAGGCGACGAGCAGTACTTC; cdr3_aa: CASSFSGTGDEQYF
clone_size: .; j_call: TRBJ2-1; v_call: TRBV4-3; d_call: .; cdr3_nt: TGCGCCAGCAGCCAAGCAACCGGGACTGCCTACAATGAGCAGTTCTTC; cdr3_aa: CASSQATGTAYNEQFF
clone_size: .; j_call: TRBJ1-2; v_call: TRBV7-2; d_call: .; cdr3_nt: TGTGCCAGCAGCCTCCAAGATCGGGGTTACTATGGCTACACCTTC; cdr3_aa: CASSLQDRGYYGYTF
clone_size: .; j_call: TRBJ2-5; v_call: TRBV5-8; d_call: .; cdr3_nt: TGTGCCAGCAGCTTCCCCCTACGAGGGGGACAAGAGACCCAGTACTTC; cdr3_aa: CASSFPLRGGQETQYF
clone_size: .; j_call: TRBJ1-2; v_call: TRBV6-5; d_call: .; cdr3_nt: TGTGCCAGCAGGACAGGTTCTAACTATGGCTACACCTTC; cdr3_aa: CASRTGSNYGYTF
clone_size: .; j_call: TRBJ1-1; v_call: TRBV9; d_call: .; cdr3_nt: TGTGCCAGCAGCGTCGCCGCGCGGAACACTGAAGCTTTCTTT; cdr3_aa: CASSVAARNTEAFF
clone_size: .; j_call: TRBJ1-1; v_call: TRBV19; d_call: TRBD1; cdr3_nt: TGTGCCAGTAGTCCTTCTCGGGGACAGGGGGGCTTGAACACTGAAGCTTTCTTT; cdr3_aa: CASSPSRGQGGLNTEAFF
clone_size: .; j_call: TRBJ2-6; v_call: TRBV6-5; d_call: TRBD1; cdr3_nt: TGTGCCAGCCTTGAGGGGGCAGCTGGGGCCAACGTCCTGACTTTC; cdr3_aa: CASLEGAAGANVLTF
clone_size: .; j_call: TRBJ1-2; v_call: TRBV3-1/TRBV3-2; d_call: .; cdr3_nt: TGTGCCAGCAGCCAAGATCGGGGAAAAGGCAGTAACTATGGCTACACCTTC; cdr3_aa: CASSQDRGKGSNYGYTF
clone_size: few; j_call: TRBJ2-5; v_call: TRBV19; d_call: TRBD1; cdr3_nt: TGTGCCAGTAGTATAGCTGGGACAGGGGGCTCGGAGACCCAGTACTTC; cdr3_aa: CASSIAGTGGSETQYF
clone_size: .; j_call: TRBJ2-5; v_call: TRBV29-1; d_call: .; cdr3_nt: TGCAGCGTTGAACTCGGAGAGACCCAGTACTTC; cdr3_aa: CSVELGETQYF
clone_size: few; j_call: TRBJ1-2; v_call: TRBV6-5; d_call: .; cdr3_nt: TGTGCCAGCAGTTACGTCGGGGGTCTCTATGGCTACACCTTC; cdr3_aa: CASSYVGGLYGYTF
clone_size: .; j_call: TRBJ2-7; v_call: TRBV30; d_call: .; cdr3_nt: TGTGCCTGGAGAAGTCATTACAAGGGGCCCGAGCAGTACTTC; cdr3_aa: CAWRSHYKGPEQYF
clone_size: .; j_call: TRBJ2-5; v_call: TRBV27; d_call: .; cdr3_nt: TGTGCCAGCAGTTTGGGGGCTCAAGAGACCCAGTACTTC; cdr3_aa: CASSLGAQETQYF
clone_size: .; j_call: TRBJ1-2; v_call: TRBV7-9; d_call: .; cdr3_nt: TGTGCCAGCAGCTTAGCGGGGAGAAGCTACACCTTC; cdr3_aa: CASSLAGRSYTF
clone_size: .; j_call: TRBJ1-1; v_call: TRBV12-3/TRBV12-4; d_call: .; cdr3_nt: TGTGCCAGCCAGGGGCTGGGCACTGAAGCTTTCTTT; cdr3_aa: CASQGLGTEAFF
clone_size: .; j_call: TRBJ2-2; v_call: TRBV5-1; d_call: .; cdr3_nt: TGCGCCAGCAGTTTAGTTACTGTCACCGGGGAGCTGTTTTTT; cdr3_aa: CASSLVTVTGELFF
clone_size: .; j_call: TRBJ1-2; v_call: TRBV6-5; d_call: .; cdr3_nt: TGTGCCAGCAGACAGGGTCTTGGCTACACCTTC; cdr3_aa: CASRQGLGYTF
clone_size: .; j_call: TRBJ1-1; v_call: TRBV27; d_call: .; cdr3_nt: TGTGCCAGCAGTTTAGATTTCTCAGTGAACACTGAAGCTTTCTTT; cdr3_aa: CASSLDFSVNTEAFF
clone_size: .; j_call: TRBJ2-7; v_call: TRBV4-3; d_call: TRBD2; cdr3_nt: TGCGCCAGCAGCCAAGATATGAGCGGGGGGTACGAGCAGTACTTC; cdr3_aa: CASSQDMSGGYEQYF
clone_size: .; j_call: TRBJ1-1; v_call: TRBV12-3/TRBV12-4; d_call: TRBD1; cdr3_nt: TGTGCCAGCAGTTCGACAGGGAGTACTGAAGCTTTCTTT; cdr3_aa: CASSSTGSTEAFF
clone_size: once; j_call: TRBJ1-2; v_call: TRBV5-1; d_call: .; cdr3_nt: TGCGCCAGCAGCGATTCAGGGCGAGGCTACACCTTC; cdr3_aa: CASSDSGRGYTF
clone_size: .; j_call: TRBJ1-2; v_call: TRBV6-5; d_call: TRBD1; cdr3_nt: TGTGCCAGCAACGGCCTACGACAGGGGAACTATGGCTACACCTTC; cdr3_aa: CASNGLRQGNYGYTF
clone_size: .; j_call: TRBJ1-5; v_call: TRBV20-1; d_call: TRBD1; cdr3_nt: TGCAGTGCTAGTACAGGGGGGCACCCCTCGAATCAGCCCCAGCATTTT; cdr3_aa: CSASTGGHPSNQPQHF
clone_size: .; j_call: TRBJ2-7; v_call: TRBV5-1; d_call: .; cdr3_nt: TGCGCCAGCAGCACGGACAGTCCAGGGGACATCGAGCAGTACTTC; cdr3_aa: CASSTDSPGDIEQYF
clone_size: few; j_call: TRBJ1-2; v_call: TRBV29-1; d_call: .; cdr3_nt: TGCAGCGTTGATCCGTCGGGGTTTGTTTTCCGAGGCTACACCTTC; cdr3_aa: CSVDPSGFVFRGYTF
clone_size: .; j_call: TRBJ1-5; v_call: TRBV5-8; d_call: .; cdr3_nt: TGTGCCAGCAGCTTGGCCGGGGGAAGTCAGCCCCAGCATTTT; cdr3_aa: CASSLAGGSQPQHF
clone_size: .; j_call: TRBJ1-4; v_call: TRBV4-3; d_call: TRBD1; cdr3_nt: TGCGCCAGCAGCCAAGACGGACAGGAGAATGAAAAACTGTTTTTT; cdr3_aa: CASSQDGQENEKLFF
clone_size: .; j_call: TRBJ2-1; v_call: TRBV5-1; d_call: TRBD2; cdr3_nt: TGCGCCAGCAGCTCTAGCGGGGGGGCCTATGAGCAGTTCTTC; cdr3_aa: CASSSSGGAYEQFF
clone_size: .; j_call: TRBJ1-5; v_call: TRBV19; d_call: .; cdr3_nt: TGTGCCAGTAGTACCCGGAGCGGGACGGTAGTTAGCAATCAGCCCCAGCATTTT; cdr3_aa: CASSTRSGTVVSNQPQHF
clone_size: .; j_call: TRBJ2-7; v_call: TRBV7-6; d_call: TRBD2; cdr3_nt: TGTGCCATCCGGACCGGGGAGGGCGAGCAGTACTTC; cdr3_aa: CAIRTGEGEQYF
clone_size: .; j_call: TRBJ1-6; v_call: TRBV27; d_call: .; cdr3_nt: TGTGCCAGCAGAGACACAGGGTTCCATTTTTCGAGCTCCTATAATTCACCCCTCCACTTT; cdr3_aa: CASRDTGFHFSSSYNSPLHF
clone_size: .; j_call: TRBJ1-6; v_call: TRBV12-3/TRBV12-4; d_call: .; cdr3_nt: TGTGCCAGCAGTTTACCCCAGTCACCCCTCCACTTT; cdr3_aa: CASSLPQSPLHF
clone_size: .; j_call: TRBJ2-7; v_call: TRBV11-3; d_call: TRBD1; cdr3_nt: TGTGCCAGCAGCCGGGAGAAGGGACAGGGGGTTTTAGACGAGCAGTACTTC; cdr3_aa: CASSREKGQGVLDEQYF
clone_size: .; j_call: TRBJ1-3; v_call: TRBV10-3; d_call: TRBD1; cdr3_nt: TGTGCCATCAGGGGACAGGGAACTCTGCTTTCTGGAAACACCATATATTTT; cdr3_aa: CAIRGQGTLLSGNTIYF
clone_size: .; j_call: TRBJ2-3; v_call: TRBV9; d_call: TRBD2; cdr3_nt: TGTGCCAGCAGCGCCCGGGACTACCCAGATACGCAGTATTTT; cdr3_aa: CASSARDYPDTQYF
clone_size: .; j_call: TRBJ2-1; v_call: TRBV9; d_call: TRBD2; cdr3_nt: TGTGCCAGCAGCGTAGTGTCTAGCGGGAACAATGAGCAGTTCTTC; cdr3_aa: CASSVVSSGNNEQFF
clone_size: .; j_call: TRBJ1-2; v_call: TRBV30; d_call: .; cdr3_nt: TGTGCCTGGAGTCACCTAACAGGGAAACGTTATGGCTACACCTTC; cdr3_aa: CAWSHLTGKRYGYTF
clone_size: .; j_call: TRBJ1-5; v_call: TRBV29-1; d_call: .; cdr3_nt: TGCAGCGTAACCCGAGGGGGTGAGGTCCAGCATTTT; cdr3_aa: CSVTRGGEVQHF
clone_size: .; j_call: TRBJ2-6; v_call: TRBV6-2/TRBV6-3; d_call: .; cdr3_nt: TGTGCCAGCAGCTTTGGGGGGACTGGGGCCAACGTCCTGACTTTC; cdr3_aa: CASSFGGTGANVLTF
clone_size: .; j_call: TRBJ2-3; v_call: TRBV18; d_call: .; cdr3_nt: TGTGCCAGCTCACCGGGAGGGGGTGGCACAGATACGCAGTATTTT; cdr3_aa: CASSPGGGGTDTQYF
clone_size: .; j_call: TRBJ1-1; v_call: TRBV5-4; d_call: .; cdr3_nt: TGTGCCAGCAGCACCGAACTCCCGACTGAAGCTTTCTTT; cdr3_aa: CASSTELPTEAFF
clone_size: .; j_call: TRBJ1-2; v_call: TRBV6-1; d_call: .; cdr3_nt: TGTGCCAGCAGTGAATCGCAGGGGCACTATGGCTACACCTTC; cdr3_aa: CASSESQGHYGYTF
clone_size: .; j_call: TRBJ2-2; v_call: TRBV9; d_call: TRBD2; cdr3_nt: TGTGCCAGCAGCGTAGCCCCCTTAGGGAGGGTGAACACCGGGGAGCTGTTTTTT; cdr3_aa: CASSVAPLGRVNTGELFF